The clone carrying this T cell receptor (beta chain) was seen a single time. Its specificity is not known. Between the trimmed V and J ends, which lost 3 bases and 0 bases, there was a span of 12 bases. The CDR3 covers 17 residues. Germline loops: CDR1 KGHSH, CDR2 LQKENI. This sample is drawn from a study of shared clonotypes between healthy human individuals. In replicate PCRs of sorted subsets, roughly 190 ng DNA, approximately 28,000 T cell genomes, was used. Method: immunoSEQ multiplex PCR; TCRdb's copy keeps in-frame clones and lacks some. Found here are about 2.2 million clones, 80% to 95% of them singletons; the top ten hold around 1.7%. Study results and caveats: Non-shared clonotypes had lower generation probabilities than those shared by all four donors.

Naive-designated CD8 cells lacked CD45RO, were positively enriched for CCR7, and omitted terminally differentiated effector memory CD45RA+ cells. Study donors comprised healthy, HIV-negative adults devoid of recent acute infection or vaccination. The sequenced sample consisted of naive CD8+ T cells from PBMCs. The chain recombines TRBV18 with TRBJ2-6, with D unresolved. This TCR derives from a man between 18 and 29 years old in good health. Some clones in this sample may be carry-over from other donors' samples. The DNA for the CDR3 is TGTGCCAGCTCACCCCCCAGGTTAGACTCTGGGGCCAACGTCCTGACTTTC. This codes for CASSPPRLDSGANVLTF.